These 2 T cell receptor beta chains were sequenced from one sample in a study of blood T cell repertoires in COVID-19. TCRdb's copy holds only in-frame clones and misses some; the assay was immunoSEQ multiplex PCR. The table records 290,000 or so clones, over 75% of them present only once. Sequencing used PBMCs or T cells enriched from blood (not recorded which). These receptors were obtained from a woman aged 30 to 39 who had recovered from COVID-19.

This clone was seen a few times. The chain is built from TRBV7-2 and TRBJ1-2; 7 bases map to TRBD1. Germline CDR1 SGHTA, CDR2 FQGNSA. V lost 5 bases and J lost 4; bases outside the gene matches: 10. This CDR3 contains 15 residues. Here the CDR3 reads CASSPSTGPFYGYTF. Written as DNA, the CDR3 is TGTGCCAGCAGCCCCTCGACAGGGCCGTTCTATGGCTACACCTTC.

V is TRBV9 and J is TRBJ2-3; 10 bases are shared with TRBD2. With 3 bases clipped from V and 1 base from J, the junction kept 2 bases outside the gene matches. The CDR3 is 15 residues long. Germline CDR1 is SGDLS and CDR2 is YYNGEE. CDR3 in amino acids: CASSDGTSGTDTQYF. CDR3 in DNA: TGTGCCAGCAGCGATGGGACTAGCGGCACAGATACGCAGTATTTT.